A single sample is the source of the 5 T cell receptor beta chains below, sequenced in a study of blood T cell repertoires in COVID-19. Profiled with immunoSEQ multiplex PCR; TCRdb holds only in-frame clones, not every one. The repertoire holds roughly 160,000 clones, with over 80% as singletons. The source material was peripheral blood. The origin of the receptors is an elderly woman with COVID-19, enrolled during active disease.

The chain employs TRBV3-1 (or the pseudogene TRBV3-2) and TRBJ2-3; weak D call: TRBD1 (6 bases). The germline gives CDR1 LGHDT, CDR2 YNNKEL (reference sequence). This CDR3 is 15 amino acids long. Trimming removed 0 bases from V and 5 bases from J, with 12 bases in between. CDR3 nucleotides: TGTGCCAGCAGCCAAGATCGCAGGGGAAAAGATACGCAGTATTTT. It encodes CASSQDRRGKDTQYF.

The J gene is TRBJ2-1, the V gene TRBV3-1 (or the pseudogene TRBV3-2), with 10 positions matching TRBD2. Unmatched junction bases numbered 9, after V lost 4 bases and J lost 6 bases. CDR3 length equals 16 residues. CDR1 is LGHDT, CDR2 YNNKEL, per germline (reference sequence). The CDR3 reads CASSPMRTSGFNEQFF. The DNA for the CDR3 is TGTGCCAGCAGCCCCATGCGGACTAGCGGATTCAATGAGCAGTTCTTC.

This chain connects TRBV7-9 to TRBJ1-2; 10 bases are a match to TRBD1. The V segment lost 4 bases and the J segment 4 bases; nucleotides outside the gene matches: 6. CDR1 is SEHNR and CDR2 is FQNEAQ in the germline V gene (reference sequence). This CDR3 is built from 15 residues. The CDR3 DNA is TGTGCCAGCAGCTCCCGACAGGGGGCCAGCTATGGCTACACCTTC. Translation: CASSSRQGASYGYTF.

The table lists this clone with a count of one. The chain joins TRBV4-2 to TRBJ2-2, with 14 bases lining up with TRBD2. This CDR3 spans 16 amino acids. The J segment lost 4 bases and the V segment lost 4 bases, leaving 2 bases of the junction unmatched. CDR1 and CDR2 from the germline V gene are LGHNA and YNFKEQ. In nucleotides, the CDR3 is TGTGCCAGCAGCCGACTAGCGGGAGGGCGCACCGGGGAGCTGTTTTTT. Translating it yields CASSRLAGGRTGELFF.

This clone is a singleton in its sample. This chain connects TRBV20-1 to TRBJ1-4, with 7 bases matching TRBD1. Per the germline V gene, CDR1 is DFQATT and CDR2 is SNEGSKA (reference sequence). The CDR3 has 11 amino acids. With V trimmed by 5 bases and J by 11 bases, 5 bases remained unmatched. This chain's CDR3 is CSASDRDKLFF. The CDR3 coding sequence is TGCAGTGCTTCCGACAGGGATAAACTGTTTTTT.